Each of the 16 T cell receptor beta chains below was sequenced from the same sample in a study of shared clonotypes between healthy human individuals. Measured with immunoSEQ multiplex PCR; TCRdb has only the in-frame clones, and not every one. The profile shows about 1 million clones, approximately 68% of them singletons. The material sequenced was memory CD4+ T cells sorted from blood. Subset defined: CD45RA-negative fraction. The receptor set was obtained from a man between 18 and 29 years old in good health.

Written as DNA, the CDR3 is TGTGCCAGCAGCTTAGTGTCCCAGAACACCGGGGAGCTGTTTTTT. This sequence encodes CASSLVSQNTGELFF. This sequence joins TRBV7-6 and TRBJ2-2; D is unclear. From germline, CDR1 is SGHVS and CDR2 FNYEAQ. The CDR3 runs to 15 residues. V dropped 1 base and J dropped 1 base, with 7 bases sitting between them.

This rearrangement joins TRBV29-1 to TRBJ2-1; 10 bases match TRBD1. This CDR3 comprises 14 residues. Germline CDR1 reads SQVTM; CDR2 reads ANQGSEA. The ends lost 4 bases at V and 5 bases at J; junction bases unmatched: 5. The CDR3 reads CSVGGTGVHNEQFF. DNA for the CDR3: TGCAGCGTTGGCGGGACAGGGGTGCACAATGAGCAGTTCTTC.

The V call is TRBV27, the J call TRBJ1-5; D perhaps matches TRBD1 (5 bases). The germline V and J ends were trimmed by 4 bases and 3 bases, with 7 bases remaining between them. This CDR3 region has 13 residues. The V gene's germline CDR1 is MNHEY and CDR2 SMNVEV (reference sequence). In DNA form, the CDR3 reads TGTGCCAGCAGTTACAGGTTCAATCAGCCCCAGCATTTT. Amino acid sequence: CASSYRFNQPQHF.

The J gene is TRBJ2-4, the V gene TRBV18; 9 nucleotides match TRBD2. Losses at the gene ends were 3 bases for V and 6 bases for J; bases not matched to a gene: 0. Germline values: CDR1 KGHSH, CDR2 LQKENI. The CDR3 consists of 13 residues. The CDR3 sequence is CASSPTSGNIQYF. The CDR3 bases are TGTGCCAGCTCACCGACTAGCGGAAACATTCAGTACTTC.

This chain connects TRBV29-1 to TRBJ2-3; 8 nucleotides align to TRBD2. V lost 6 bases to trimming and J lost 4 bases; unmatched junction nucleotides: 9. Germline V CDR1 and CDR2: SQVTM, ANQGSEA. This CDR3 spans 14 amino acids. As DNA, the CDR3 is TGCAGCGTGGCGCGGGGACTAGGGTCAGATACGCAGTATTTT. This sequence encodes CSVARGLGSDTQYF.

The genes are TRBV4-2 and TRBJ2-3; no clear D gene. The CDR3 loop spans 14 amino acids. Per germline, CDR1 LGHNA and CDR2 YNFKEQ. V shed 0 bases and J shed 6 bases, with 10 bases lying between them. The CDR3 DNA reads TGTGCCAGCAGCCAAGATTCTGGGCGTGATACGCAGTATTTT. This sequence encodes CASSQDSGRDTQYF.

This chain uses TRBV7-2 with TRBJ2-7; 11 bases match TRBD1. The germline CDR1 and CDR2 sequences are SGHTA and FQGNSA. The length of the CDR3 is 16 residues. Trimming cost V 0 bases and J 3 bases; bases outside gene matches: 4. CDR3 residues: CASSLALGTGGYEQYF. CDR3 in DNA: TGTGCCAGCAGCTTAGCGCTCGGGACAGGGGGCTACGAGCAGTACTTC. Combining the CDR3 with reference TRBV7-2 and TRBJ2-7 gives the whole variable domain GAGVSQSPSNKVTEKGKDVELRCDPISGHTALYWYRQSLGQGLEFLIYFQGNSAPDKSGLPSDRFSAERTGGSVSTLTIQRTQQEDSAVYLCASSLALGTGGYEQYFGPGTRLTVT.

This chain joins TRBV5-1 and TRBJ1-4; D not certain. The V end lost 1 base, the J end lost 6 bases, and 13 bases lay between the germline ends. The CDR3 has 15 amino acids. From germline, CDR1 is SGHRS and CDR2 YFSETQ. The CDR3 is CASSLSGGEYEKLFF. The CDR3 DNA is TGCGCCAGCAGCTTGTCGGGTGGAGAGTATGAAAAACTGTTTTTT.

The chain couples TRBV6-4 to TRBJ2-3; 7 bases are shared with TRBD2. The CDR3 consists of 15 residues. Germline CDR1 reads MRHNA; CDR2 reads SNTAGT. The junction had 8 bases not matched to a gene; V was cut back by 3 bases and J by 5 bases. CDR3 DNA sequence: TGTGCCAGCAGTGAGACTAGCCGTTTGGGAGATACGCAGTATTTT. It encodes CASSETSRLGDTQYF.

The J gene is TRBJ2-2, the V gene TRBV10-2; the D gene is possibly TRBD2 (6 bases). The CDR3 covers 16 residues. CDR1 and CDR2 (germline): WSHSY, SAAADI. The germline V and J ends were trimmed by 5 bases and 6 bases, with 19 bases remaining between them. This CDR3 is CASSSSGTHTPGELFF. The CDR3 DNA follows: TGCGCCAGCAGTTCCTCCGGGACTCACACACCCGGGGAGCTGTTTTTT.

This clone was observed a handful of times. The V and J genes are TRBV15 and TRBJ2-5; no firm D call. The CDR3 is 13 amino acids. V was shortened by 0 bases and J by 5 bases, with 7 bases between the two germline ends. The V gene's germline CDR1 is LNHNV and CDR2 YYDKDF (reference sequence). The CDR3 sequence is CATSREPQETQYF. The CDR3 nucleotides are TGTGCCACCAGCAGAGAACCGCAGGAGACCCAGTACTTC.

Here the CDR3 reads CASSRPGQGTYGYTF. CDR3 DNA sequence: TGTGCCAGCAGCAGACCGGGACAGGGGACCTATGGCTACACCTTC. The chain is built from TRBV5-4 and TRBJ1-2; 10 bases map to TRBD1. V was pared by 4 bases and J by 4 bases, with 7 bases of the junction left unmatched. The germline V gene has CDR1 SGHNT and CDR2 YYREEE (reference sequence). This CDR3 is 15 amino acids long.

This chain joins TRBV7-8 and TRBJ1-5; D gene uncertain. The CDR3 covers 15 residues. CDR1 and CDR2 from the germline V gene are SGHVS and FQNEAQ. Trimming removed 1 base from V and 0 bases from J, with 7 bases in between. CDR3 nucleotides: TGTGCCAGCAGCTTAGTTGGGGATAGCAATCAGCCCCAGCATTTT. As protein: CASSLVGDSNQPQHF.

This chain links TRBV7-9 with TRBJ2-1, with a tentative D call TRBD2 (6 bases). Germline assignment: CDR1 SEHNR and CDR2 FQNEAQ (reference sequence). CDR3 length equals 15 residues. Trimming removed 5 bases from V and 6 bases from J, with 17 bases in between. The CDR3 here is CASSPPRISGNEQFF. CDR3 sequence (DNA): TGTGCCAGCAGCCCACCTAGGATTAGCGGCAATGAGCAGTTCTTC.

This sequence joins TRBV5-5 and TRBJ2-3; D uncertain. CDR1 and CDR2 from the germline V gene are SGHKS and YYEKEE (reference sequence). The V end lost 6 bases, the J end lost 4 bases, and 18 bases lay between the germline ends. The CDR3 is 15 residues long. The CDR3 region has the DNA TGTGCCAGCACAACCGTACCCAACACCCCAGATACGCAGTATTTT. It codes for CASTTVPNTPDTQYF.

The CDR3 sequence: CASSLVGDNYGYTF. DNA of the CDR3: TGTGCCAGCAGCTTAGTCGGGGATAACTATGGCTACACCTTC. The chain carries TRBV11-3 and TRBJ1-2; D is uncertain. Trimming took off 1 base at V and 1 base at J, with 7 bases between the two ends. Germline assignment: CDR1 SGHNT and CDR2 YENEEA. The CDR3 is 14 amino acids.